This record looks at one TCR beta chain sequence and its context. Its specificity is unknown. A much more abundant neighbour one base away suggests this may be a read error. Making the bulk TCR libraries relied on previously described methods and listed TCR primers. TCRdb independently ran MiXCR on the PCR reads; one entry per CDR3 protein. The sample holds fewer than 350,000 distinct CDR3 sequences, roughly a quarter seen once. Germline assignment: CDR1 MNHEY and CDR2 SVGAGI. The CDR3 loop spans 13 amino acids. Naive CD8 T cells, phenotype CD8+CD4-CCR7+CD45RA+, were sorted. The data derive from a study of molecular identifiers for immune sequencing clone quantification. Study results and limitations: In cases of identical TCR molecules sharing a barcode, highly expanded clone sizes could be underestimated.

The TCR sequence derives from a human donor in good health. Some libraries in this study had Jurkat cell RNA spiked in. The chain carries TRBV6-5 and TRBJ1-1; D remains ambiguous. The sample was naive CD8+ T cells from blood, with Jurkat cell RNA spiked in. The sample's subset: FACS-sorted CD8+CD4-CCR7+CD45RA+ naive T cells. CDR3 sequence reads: CACSYSWEGEAFF. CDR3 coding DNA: TGTGCCTGCAGTTACTCTTGGGAGGGTGAAGCTTTCTTT.